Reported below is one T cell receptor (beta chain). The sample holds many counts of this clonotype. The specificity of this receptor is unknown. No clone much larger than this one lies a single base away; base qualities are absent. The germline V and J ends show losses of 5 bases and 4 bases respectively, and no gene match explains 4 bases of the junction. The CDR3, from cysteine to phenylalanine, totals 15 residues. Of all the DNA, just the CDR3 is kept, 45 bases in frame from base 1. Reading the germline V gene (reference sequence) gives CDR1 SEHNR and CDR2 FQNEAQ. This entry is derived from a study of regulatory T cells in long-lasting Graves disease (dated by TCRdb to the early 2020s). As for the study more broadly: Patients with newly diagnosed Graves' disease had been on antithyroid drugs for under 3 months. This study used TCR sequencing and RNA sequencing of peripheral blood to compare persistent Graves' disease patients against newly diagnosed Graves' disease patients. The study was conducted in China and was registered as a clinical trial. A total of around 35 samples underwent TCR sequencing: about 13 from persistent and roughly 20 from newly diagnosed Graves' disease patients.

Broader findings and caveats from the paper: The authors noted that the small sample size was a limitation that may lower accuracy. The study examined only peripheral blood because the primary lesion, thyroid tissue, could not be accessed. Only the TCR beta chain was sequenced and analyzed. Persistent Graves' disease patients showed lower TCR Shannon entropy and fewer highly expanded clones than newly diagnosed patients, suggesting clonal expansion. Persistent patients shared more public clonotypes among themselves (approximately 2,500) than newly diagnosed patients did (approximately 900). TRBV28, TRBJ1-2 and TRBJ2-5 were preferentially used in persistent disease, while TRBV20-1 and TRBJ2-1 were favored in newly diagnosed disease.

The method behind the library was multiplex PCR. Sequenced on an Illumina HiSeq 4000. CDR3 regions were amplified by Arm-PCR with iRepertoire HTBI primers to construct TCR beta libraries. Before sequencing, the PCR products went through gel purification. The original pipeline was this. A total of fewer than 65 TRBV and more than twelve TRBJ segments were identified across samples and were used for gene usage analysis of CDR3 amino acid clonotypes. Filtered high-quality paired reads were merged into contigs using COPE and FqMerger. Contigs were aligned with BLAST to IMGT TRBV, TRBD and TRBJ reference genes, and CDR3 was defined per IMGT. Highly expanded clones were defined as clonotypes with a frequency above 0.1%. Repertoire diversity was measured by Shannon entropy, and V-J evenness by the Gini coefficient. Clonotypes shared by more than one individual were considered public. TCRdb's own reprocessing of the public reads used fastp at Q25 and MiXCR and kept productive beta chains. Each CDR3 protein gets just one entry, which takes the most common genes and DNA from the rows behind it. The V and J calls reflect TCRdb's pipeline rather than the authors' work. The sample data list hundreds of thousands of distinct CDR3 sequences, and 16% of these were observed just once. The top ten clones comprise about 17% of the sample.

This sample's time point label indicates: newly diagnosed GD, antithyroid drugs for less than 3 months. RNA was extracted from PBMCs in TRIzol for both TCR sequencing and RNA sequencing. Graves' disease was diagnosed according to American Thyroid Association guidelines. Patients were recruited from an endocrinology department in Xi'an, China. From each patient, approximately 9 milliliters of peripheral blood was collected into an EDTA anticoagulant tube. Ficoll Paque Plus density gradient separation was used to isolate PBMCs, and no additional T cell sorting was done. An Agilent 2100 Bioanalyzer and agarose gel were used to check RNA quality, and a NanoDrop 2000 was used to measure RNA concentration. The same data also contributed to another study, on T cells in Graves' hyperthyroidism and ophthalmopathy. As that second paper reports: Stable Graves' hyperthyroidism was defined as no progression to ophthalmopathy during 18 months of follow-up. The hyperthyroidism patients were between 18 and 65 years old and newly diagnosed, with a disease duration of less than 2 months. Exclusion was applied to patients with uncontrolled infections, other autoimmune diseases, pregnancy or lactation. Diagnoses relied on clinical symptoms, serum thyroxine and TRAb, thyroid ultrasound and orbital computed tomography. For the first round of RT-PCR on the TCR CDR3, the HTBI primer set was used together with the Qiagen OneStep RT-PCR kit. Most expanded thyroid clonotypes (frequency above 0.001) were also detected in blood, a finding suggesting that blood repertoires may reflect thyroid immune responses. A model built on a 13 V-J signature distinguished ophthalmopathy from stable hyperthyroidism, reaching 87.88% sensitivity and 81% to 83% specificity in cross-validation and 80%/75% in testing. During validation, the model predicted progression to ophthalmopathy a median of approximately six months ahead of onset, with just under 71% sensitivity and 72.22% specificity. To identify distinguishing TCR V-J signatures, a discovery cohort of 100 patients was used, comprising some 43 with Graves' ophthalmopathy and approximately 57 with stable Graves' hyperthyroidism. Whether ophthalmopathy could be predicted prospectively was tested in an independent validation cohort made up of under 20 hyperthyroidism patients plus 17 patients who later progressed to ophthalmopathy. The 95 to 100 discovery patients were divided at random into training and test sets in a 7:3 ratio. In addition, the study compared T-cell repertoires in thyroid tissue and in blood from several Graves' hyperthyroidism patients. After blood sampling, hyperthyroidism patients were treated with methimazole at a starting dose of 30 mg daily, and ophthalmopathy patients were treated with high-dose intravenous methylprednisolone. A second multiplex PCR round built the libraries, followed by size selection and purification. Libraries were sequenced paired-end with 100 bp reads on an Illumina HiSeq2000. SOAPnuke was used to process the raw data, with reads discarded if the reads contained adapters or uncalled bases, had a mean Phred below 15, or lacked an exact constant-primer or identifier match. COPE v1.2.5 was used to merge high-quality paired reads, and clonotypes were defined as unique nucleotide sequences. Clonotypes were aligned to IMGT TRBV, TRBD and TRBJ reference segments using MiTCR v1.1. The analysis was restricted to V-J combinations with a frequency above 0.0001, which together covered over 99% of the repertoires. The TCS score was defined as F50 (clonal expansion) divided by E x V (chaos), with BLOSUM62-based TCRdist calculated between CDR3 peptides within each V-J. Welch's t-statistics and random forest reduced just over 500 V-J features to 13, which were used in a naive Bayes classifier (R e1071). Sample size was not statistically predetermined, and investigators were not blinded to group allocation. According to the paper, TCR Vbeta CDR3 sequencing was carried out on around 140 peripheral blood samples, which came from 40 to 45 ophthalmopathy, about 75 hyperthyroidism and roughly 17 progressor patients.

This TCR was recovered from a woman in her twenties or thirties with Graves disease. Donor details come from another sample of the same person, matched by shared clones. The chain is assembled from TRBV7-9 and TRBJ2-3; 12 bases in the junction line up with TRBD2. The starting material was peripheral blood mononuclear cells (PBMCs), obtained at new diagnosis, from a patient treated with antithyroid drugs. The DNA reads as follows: TGTGCCAGCAGCCTGACTAGCGGGAGTGCAGATACGCAGTATTTT. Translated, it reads CASSLTSGSADTQYF.